One sample yielded the 22 T cell receptor beta chains listed below, sequenced in a study of blood T cells in healthy people across ages (dated by TCRdb to between 2014 and 2016). Library preparation used 5' RACE. The instrument was an Illumina HiSeq 2500. A second 7 to 11 cycle PCR used a sample-barcoded 5' primer and a J-beta primer mix. Through fastp at Q25 and MiXCR, TCRdb rebuilt clones from the public reads, retaining in-frame beta chains. Each entry merges the rows of one CDR3 protein and shows their most common DNA and genes. The sample table holds about 1.8 million distinct CDR3 sequences, of which 40% to 55% were seen once. The biggest ten clones account for around 2.1% of the sample. Sequenced sample: blood. The receptors derive from a woman in her thirties or forties in good health.

CDR3 sequence: CASSSKVGGAYEQYF. The CDR3 DNA reads TGTGCCAGCAGTTCCAAAGTTGGAGGGGCCTATGAGCAGTACTTC. The V call is TRBV12-3 or TRBV12-4, the J call TRBJ2-5; a possible D gene is TRBD2 (6 bases). The CDR3 is made up of 15 amino acids. V lost 4 bases and J lost 11, with 23 bases in between.

This clonotype was seen a handful of times. The V call is TRBV7-2, the J call TRBJ2-5, with 9 bases identical to TRBD1. V trimming: 5 bases; J trimming: 5 bases; junction bases outside the gene matches: 9. This CDR3 comprises 15 residues. Germline CDR1 is SGHTA and CDR2 is FQGNSA. The CDR3 nucleotides are TGTGCCAGCAGCCTACAGGGGGCGAGGATGGAGACCCAGTACTTC. Translation: CASSLQGARMETQYF.

This sequence joins TRBV20-1 and TRBJ1-1; possibly TRBD1 for D (5 bases). From germline, CDR1 is DFQATT and CDR2 SNEGSKA (reference sequence). V shed 0 bases and J shed 2 bases, with 16 bases lying between them. The CDR3 totals 16 residues. CDR3 region: CSARDLQGGFNTEAFF. The CDR3 DNA sequence: TGCAGTGCTAGAGATCTCCAGGGCGGATTTAACACTGAAGCTTTCTTT.

The CDR3 DNA follows: TGTGCCAGCAGCCAAGTTCGAAGCTCCTACAATGAGCAGTTCTTC. Residues: CASSQVRSSYNEQFF. The chain joins TRBV4-2 to TRBJ2-1; D unresolved. This CDR3 is built from 15 residues. V lost 1 base and J lost 0, with 7 bases in between. Germline values: CDR1 LGHNA, CDR2 YNFKEQ.

This clonotype was picked up a small number of times. The chain links TRBV6-2 or TRBV6-3 to TRBJ2-3; no clear D gene. This CDR3 spans 12 amino acids. Germline V lookup: CDR1 MNHEY, CDR2 SVGEGT. V lost 4 bases, J lost 8 bases, and 10 bases lay in between. The CDR3 protein is CASSWMQATQYF. DNA of the CDR3: TGTGCCAGCAGTTGGATGCAAGCTACGCAGTATTTT.

In the case of this clonotype: Compared with germline, one end of the junction differs, possibly owing to a read error. This rearrangement joins TRBV12-5 to TRBJ2-1, with D maybe TRBD2 (6 bases). The V gene's germline CDR1 is LGHNT and CDR2 FRNRAP. This CDR3 comprises 15 residues. The CDR3 protein is CASGVGLTDYNEQFF. CDR3 sequence (DNA): TGTGCTAGTGGTGTGGGACTCACCGACTACAATGAACAGTTCTTC.

The chain is built from TRBV6-5 and TRBJ2-7, with D maybe TRBD2 (5 bases). The DNA end favors TRBJ2-4, so the J call may be wrong. Germline V CDR1 and CDR2: MNHEY, SVGAGI. The CDR3 consists of 17 residues. The CDR3 loop reads CASSYLPGKRAKNIQYF. The CDR3 DNA sequence: TGTGCCAGCAGTTACCTCCCCGGGAAGAGGGCCAAAAACATTCAGTACTTC.

This clonotype was seen once. This sequence joins TRBV20-1 and TRBJ1-6, with D possibly TRBD1 on 5 matching bases. Germline CDR1 is DFQATT and CDR2 is SNEGSKA (reference sequence). The CDR3 loop spans 14 amino acids. V was shortened by 7 bases and J by 3 bases, with 13 bases between the two germline ends. CDR3 residues: CSVGDGLYNSPLHF. The CDR3 region has the DNA TGCAGTGTAGGGGACGGACTCTATAATTCACCCCTCCACTTT.

Points on this clonotype: The junction departs from the called germline gene at one end, perhaps through a read error. The chain is built from TRBV6-5 and TRBJ2-1; no clear D. The CDR3 spans 15 residues. The V gene's germline CDR1 is MNHEY and CDR2 SVGAGI. The CDR3 loop is CASSYNTATYNERFF. The CDR3 nucleotides read TGTGCCAGCAGTTACAATACGGCCACCTACAATGAGCGGTTCTTC.

The gene calls are TRBV21-1 and TRBJ2-4; the listed D gene, TRBD1, was not tested against the DNA. TRBV21-1 is annotated as a pseudogene. This CDR3 spans 20 amino acids. CDR3 protein: CASSKALSGGGGLAKNIQYF. CDR3 DNA sequence: TGTGCCAGCAGCAAAGCGCTTTCGGGGGGCGGGGGGTTAGCCAAAAACATTCAGTACTTC.

The chain carries TRBV4-1 and TRBJ2-5, with 8 bases matching TRBD2. With 3 bases clipped from V and 11 bases from J, the junction kept 14 bases outside the gene matches. The germline V gene has CDR1 MGHRA and CDR2 YSYEKL. This CDR3 has 15 amino acids. CDR3 residues: CASSQQAGARSEQYF. The CDR3, as DNA: TGCGCCAGCAGCCAGCAAGCGGGGGCCAGGAGCGAACAGTACTTC.

The V call is TRBV20-1, the J call TRBJ2-1; TRBD2 aligns across 7 bases. Germline V gene data show CDR1 as DFQATT and CDR2 as SNEGSKA (reference sequence). V lost 0 bases, J lost 1 base, and 6 bases stayed unmatched. The CDR3 length is 16 residues. For the CDR3, the DNA is TGCAGTGCTAGAGAGGTAACGGGGGGATCCTACAATGAGCAGTTCTTC. It translates to CSAREVTGGSYNEQFF.

This clonotype has more than one count but fewer than ten. J is TRBJ1-2 and V is TRBV4-3, with unresolved D. The CDR3 has 17 residues. V dropped 0 bases and J dropped 10 bases, with 24 bases sitting between them. CDR1 LGHNA and CDR2 YSLEER come from the germline V gene. The CDR3 sequence is CASSQDTNMVGKVVYTF. CDR3 coding DNA: TGCGCCAGCAGCCAAGATACCAACATGGTCGGCAAGGTTGTCTACACCTTC.

The chain has TRBV7-2 and TRBJ2-4; possible D gene TRBD1, 5 bases. Trimming took 4 bases from V and 0 from J, leaving 7 bases between them. The CDR3 is 14 residues long. The germline V gene encodes CDR1 SGHTA and CDR2 FQGNSA. The CDR3 loop is CASSSGQAKNIQYF. In DNA, the CDR3 is TGTGCCAGCAGCTCAGGACAAGCCAAAAACATTCAGTACTTC.

This chain joins TRBV6-2 or TRBV6-3 and TRBJ2-7; 11 nucleotides agree with TRBD2. V shed 5 bases, J shed 10 bases, and the junction held 13 bases outside the gene matches. The germline V gene has CDR1 MNHEY and CDR2 SVGEGT. The CDR3 is made up of 15 amino acids. The CDR3 coding sequence is TGTGCCAGCAGTCCGGGACTAGCGGAATCCAGGGCCCAGTACTTC. This encodes CASSPGLAESRAQYF.

V and J are TRBV4-2 and TRBJ2-5; 7 nucleotides line up with TRBD1. The CDR3 extends over 14 amino acids. In germline, CDR1 is LGHNA, CDR2 YNFKEQ. After removal of 1 base from V and 5 bases from J, the junction contained 4 bases not matched to a gene. CDR3 region: CASSQAGQSETQYF. CDR3 coding DNA: TGTGCCAGCAGCCAAGCGGGACAGAGTGAGACCCAGTACTTC.

This chain links TRBV4-3 with TRBJ2-1, with 9 bases aligning to TRBD2. CDR3 length equals 17 residues. The V gene's germline CDR1 is LGHNA and CDR2 YSLEER. V was clipped by 0 bases and J by 2 bases; unmatched bases: 5. The CDR3 DNA reads TGCGCCAGCAGCCAAGATTCCCTAGCGGGGACCTACAATGAGCAGTTCTTC. As protein: CASSQDSLAGTYNEQFF.

The J gene is TRBJ1-6, the V gene TRBV20-1; no clear D. CDR3 length equals 12 residues. With 0 bases removed from V and 8 bases from J, the gap between germline ends came to 5 bases. Germline loops: CDR1 DFQATT, CDR2 SNEGSKA (reference sequence). CDR3 in amino acids: CSARERDSPLHF. Here the CDR3 DNA reads TGCAGTGCTAGAGAACGGGATTCACCCCTCCACTTT.

The chain employs TRBV15 and TRBJ2-5; maybe TRBD2 (7 bases). V lost 9 bases and J lost 4, with 18 bases in between. The CDR3 is 14 residues long. Germline V gene sequence: CDR1 LNHNV, CDR2 YYDKDF (reference sequence). CDR3 DNA: TGTGCCACTAATCGCCGGGGGGCCGGAGAGACCCAGTACTTC. It specifies CATNRRGAGETQYF.

The table lists this clonotype with a few counts. The chain combines TRBV4-1 with TRBJ2-7; D uncertain. CDR3 length equals 14 residues. CDR1 and CDR2 (germline): MGHRA, YSYEKL. With 1 base removed from V and 7 bases from J, the gap between germline ends came to 14 bases. The CDR3 here is CASSQGGTVGEQYF. The CDR3 DNA reads TGCGCCAGCAGCCAAGGGGGTACGGTGGGGGAGCAGTACTTC.

This chain links TRBV27 with TRBJ1-6; TRBD1 matches 10 bases. The CDR3 runs 20 residues. Germline V gene sequence: CDR1 MNHEY, CDR2 SMNVEV (reference sequence). V gave up 8 bases and J gave up 5 bases; unmatched junction bases: 21. The CDR3 loop reads CASQSRSFTGQGPHNSPLHF. In nucleotides, the CDR3 is TGTGCCAGCCAGTCAAGAAGCTTTACGGGACAGGGGCCTCATAATTCACCCCTCCACTTT.

V gene TRBV20-1 combines with J gene TRBJ2-1, with D possibly being TRBD1 (6 bases). The CDR3 runs 13 residues. Deletions cut 5 bases from V and 10 bases from J, with 18 bases between. Germline-derived CDR1 and CDR2 are DFQATT and SNEGSKA (reference sequence). In DNA form, the CDR3 reads TGCAGTGCTGGCCCTTCCCGGACAGAGGAGCAGTTCTTC. It yields the protein CSAGPSRTEEQFF.